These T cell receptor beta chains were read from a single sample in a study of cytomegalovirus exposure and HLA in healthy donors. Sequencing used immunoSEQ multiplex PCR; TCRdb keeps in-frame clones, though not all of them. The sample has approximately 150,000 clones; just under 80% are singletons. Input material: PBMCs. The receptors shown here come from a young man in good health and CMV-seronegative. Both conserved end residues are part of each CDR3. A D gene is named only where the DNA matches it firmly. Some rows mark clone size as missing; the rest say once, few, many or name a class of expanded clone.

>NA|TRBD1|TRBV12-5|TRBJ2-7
CASGLDPGTDLYEQYF
TGTGCTAGTGGTTTGGACCCCGGGACAGATCTCTACGAGCAGTACTTC
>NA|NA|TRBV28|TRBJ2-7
CASSTSGTPAYEQYF
TGTGCCAGCAGTACCTCCGGGACTCCCGCCTACGAGCAGTACTTC
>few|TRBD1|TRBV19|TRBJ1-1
CASSSQGGTEAFF
TGTGCCAGTAGTAGCCAGGGGGGAACTGAAGCTTTCTTT
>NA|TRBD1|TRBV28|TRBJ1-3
CASSLGTGGGNTIYF
TGTGCCAGCAGTTTAGGGACAGGGGGGGGAAACACCATATATTTT
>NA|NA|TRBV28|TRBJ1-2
CASTHSYGYTF
TGTGCCAGCACCCACAGCTATGGCTACACCTTC
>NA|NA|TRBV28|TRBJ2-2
CASNGGANTGELFF
TGTGCCAGCAATGGGGGCGCAAACACCGGGGAGCTGTTTTTT
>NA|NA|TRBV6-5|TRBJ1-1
CASSGGTEAFF
TGTGCCAGCTCGGGGGGCACTGAAGCTTTCTTT
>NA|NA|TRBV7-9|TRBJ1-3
CASSLKGPGNTIYF
TGTGCCAGCAGCCTAAAGGGGCCTGGAAACACCATATATTTT
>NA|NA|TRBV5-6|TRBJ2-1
CASSYMREQFF
TGTGCCAGCAGCTACATGCGGGAGCAGTTCTTC
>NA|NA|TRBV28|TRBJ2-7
CASSLVPYEQYF
TGTGCCAGCAGCCTTGTTCCCTACGAGCAGTACTTC
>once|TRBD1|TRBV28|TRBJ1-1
CASRTGYTEAFF
TGTGCCAGCAGGACAGGGTACACTGAAGCTTTCTTT